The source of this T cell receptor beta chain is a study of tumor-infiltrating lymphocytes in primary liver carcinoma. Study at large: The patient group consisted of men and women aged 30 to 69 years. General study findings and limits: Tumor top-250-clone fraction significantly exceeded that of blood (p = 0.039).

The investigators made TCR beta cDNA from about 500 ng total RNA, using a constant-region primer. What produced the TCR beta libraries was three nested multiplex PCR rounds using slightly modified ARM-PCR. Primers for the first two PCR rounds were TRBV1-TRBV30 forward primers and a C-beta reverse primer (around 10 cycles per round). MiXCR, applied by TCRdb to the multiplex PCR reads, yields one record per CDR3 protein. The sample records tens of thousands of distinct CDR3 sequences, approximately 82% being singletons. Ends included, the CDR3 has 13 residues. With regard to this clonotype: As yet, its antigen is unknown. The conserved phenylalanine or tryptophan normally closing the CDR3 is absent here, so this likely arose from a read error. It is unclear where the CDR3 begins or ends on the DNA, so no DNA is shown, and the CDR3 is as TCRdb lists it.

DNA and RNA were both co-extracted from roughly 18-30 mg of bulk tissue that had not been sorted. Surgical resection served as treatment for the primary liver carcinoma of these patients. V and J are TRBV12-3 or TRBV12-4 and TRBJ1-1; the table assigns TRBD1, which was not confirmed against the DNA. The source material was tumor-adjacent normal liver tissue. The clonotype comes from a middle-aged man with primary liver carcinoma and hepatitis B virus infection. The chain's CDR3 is CASSFSGAAETFV.